One sample yielded the 32 T cell receptor beta chains listed below, sequenced in a study of T cell clonality in common variable immunodeficiency. Study-wide results and limits: Fewer deletions and N-nucleotide insertions were reportedly seen in common variable immunodeficiency TCR beta sequences.

The table came from immunoSEQ multiplex PCR; TCRdb's copy has only in-frame clones and leaves some out. The table records over 11,000 clones without singletons, the ten largest covering around 8.5%. No antigens are known for them. Sequencing was done on a sample of peripheral blood mononuclear cells. The receptor source for this set is a human donor with common variable immunodeficiency.

This clone has more than one count but fewer than ten. The read gets to within 3 residues of the CDR3 end, and the germline J gene fills in the rest. This chain joins TRBV7-9 and TRBJ2-3; the D gene is possibly TRBD2 (5 bases). Trimming pared 5 bases from V and 1 base from J, leaving 10 bases between. Germline assignment: CDR1 SEHNR and CDR2 FQNEAQ (reference sequence). This CDR3 spans 14 amino acids. CDR3 residues: CASSRTGGTDTQYF. The sequenced part of the CDR3 DNA is TGTGCCAGCAGCCGGACCGGGGGCACAGATACG.

Details on this clone: The read is 3 residues too short to cover the CDR3 end, so that end is filled in from the germline J gene. The chain recombines TRBV7-9 with TRBJ2-5; D is unclear. This CDR3 region has 13 residues. The germline V and J ends were trimmed by 5 bases and 5 bases, with 12 bases remaining between them. Germline values: CDR1 SEHNR, CDR2 FQNEAQ (reference sequence). CDR3 region: CASSLSRVETQYF. CDR3 DNA (partial): TGTGCCAGCAGCCTTAGTCGGGTGGAGACC.

In this sample, this clone turned up a few times. This specimen includes other DNA sequences encoding the same CDR3. CDR3 loop: CASSPGQQETQYF. CDR3 DNA, as far as it was read: TGTGCCAGCTCACCCGGACAGCAAGAGACC. V and J are TRBV18 and TRBJ2-5; TRBD1 is a possible D gene (6 bases). Read data end 3 residues before the CDR3 end; the end is taken from the germline J gene. V was shortened by 3 bases and J by 2 bases, with 7 bases between the two germline ends. Germline V gives CDR1 KGHSH, CDR2 LQKENI. CDR3 length: 13 residues.

With regard to this clone: The read gets to within 3 residues of the CDR3 end, and the germline J gene fills in the rest. The V and J genes are TRBV7-2 and TRBJ2-2; TRBD2 matches at 8 bases. V shed 1 base and J 4 bases; nucleotides not matched to a gene: 2. The length of the CDR3 is 15 residues. The V gene's germline CDR1 is SGHTA and CDR2 FQGNSA. CDR3 amino acids: CASSLVGTSTGELFF. The CDR3 bases that were read are TGTGCCAGCAGCTTAGTCGGGACTAGCACCGGGGAG.

This clone has a handful of counts. The sequence runs out 3 residues before the end of the CDR3; the remainder is reconstructed from the germline J gene. V and J are TRBV5-1 and TRBJ2-7; 8 bases line up with TRBD1. Germline CDR1 SGHRS, CDR2 YFSETQ. This CDR3 is 16 amino acids long. Trimming cost V 4 bases and J 6 bases; bases outside gene matches: 15. The CDR3 loop reads CASSLEPGQEYSEQYF. The sequenced CDR3 bases are TGCGCCAGCAGCCTAGAGCCGGGACAGGAGTATTCCGAG.

The sample holds a few counts of this clone. The CDR3 is cut off 3 residues early in the read; its end comes from the germline J gene. The V call is TRBV19, the J call TRBJ2-2, with 9 bases matching TRBD2. Germline lookup yields CDR1 LNHDA and CDR2 SQIVND (reference sequence). V shed 3 bases and J 4 bases; nucleotides not matched to a gene: 3. CDR3 length equals 15 residues. The CDR3 loop is CASSILAGPTGELFF. The sequenced part of the CDR3 DNA is TGTGCCAGTAGTATCCTAGCGGGGCCCACCGGGGAG.

About this clone: The junction departs from germline at one end; a sequencing error may be responsible. Coverage ceases 3 residues before the CDR3 finishes, and the germline J gene fills in the end. The chain links TRBV7-7 to TRBJ2-2; D perhaps matches TRBD1 (6 bases). CDR1 and CDR2 (germline): SSHAT, FNYEAQ (reference sequence). This CDR3 has 15 residues. Partial CDR3 DNA: TGTGCTAGCAGCTTAGCGACAGGCGGCACCGGGGAG. Its protein product is CASSLATGGTGE. The whole CDR3 sequence reads CASSLATGGTGELFF.

A note on this clone: The DNA ends 3 residues before the CDR3 does, and the rest of the CDR3 is filled in from the germline J gene. The chain carries TRBV6-2 or TRBV6-3 and TRBJ2-3; D remains unclear. Germline assignment: CDR1 MNHEY and CDR2 SVGEGT. The CDR3 runs to 14 residues. V lost 0 bases and J 2 bases, leaving 6 bases between the germline ends. CDR3 sequence reads: CASSYSALTDTQYF. The CDR3 bases that were read are TGTGCCAGCAGTTACTCGGCTCTCACAGATACG.

About this clone itself: Read sequence stops 3 residues before the CDR3 end, and the germline J gene provides the missing end. The chain couples TRBV30 to TRBJ2-7, with 8 bases identical to TRBD1. V was pared by 3 bases and J by 2 bases, with 3 bases of the junction left unmatched. The CDR3 sequence is 13 residues long. Germline loops: CDR1 GTSNPN, CDR2 SVGIG (reference sequence). CDR3 protein: CAWRETGAYEQYF. The CDR3 DNA, read in part, is TGTGCCTGGAGAGAGACAGGGGCCTACGAG.

This clone was recorded a few times. The CDR3 region is CASSMSQGGLYEQYF. The DNA read from the CDR3 is TGTGCCAGTAGTATGTCACAGGGGGGACTCTACGAG. The chain carries TRBV19 and TRBJ2-7; TRBD1 aligns across 8 bases. With the read ending 3 residues before the CDR3 end, the germline J gene is used to fill in that end. Germline V gives CDR1 LNHDA, CDR2 SQIVND (reference sequence). With V trimmed by 3 bases and J by 3 bases, 7 bases remained unmatched. This CDR3 is 15 amino acids long.

Remarks on this clone: The observed sequence ends 3 residues before the CDR3 terminus, with the missing tail filled in from the germline J gene. The chain links TRBV7-2 to TRBJ2-7; 9 bases agree with TRBD2. Per the germline V gene, CDR1 is SGHTA and CDR2 is FQGNSA. This CDR3 is 15 amino acids long. With 5 bases clipped from V and 4 bases from J, the junction kept 9 bases outside the gene matches. CDR3 DNA (partial): TGTGCCAGCAGCCCAGAAGGCGGGGGGGTATACGAG. As protein: CASSPEGGGVYE. The entire CDR3 protein reads CASSPEGGGVYEQYF.

This clone was counted a few times. The read ends 3 residues before the CDR3 terminus; that terminus is restored from the germline J gene. The V gene is TRBV5-1, the J gene TRBJ2-7, with D unclear. V lost 0 bases, J lost 1 base, and 8 bases lay in between. CDR3 length: 14 residues. Germline lookup yields CDR1 SGHRS and CDR2 YFSETQ. CDR3 region: CASSLAPGSYEQYF. CDR3 DNA, as far as it was read: TGCGCCAGCAGCTTGGCCCCGGGTTCCTACGAG.

This clone was seen a handful of times. Read coverage stops 3 residues before the CDR3 terminus; the germline J gene supplies the remainder. The rearrangement links TRBV7-6 to TRBJ2-7; 8 bases map to TRBD1. The CDR3 runs to 15 residues. Germline trimming cut 5 bases from V and 2 bases from J; bases unmatched to any gene: 8. CDR1 and CDR2 (germline): SGHVS, FNYEAQ. The covered CDR3 bases are TGTGCCAGCAGCACCGGGACAGGAGCCACCTACGAG. Encoded protein: CASSTGTGATYE. The complete CDR3 protein is CASSTGTGATYEQYF.

The table lists this clone with a few counts. The read stops 3 residues short of the end of the CDR3; the missing end is completed from the germline J gene. V is TRBV19 and J is TRBJ1-2, with D possibly being TRBD1 (6 bases). Between the trimmed V and J ends, which lost 6 bases and 7 bases, there was a span of 15 bases. CDR3 length: 13 amino acids. Germline V gene lookup returns CDR1 LNHDA and CDR2 SQIVND (reference sequence). The DNA read from the CDR3 is TGTGCCAGTAGGGACCAGGGGAAGGGTGGC. Amino acid sequence: CASRDQGKGG. The full CDR3 protein reads CASRDQGKGGYTF.

Details on this clone: The CDR3 extends 3 residues past the end of the read, so its final part is completed from the germline J gene. The chain is built from TRBV19 and TRBJ2-4, with a tentative D call TRBD1 (7 bases). The CDR3 spans 15 residues. V was pared by 4 bases and J by 4 bases, with 14 bases between. Germline V gene data show CDR1 as LNHDA and CDR2 as SQIVND (reference sequence). The CDR3 spells CASSSRSGGKNIQYF. The part of the CDR3 DNA that was read is TGTGCCAGTAGTAGTAGGTCAGGGGGGAAAAACATT.

This clone was seen a handful of times. The read falls 3 residues short of the CDR3 end, and the missing part is taken from the germline J gene. This chain connects TRBV7-2 to TRBJ2-1; maybe TRBD1 (7 bases). Germline V gene lookup returns CDR1 SGHTA and CDR2 FQGNSA. Trimming removed 3 bases from V and 9 bases from J, with 15 bases in between. This CDR3 comprises 14 residues. This CDR3 reads CASSFYRGLPEQFF. The sequenced CDR3 bases are TGTGCCAGCAGCTTTTACAGGGGACTTCCTGAG.

This clone showed up just a few times. The DNA ends 3 residues before the CDR3 does, and the rest of the CDR3 is filled in from the germline J gene. The chain couples TRBV19 to TRBJ1-2; D is uncertain. Germline CDR1 is LNHDA and CDR2 is SQIVND (reference sequence). The CDR3 length is 14 residues. The CDR3 reads CASSIATESLGYTF. CDR3 DNA, as far as it was read: TGTGCCAGTAGTATAGCAACAGAATCTCTGGGC.

In this sample, this clone turned up a few times. The read is 3 residues too short to cover the CDR3 end, so that end is filled in from the germline J gene. The chain uses TRBV19 and TRBJ2-7; the match to TRBD1 covers 12 bases. CDR1 is LNHDA, CDR2 SQIVND, per germline (reference sequence). The V segment lost 3 bases and the J segment 0 bases; nucleotides outside the gene matches: 6. CDR3 length: 17 residues. The chain's CDR3 is CASSIGTGGHSSYEQYF. The DNA read from the CDR3 is TGTGCCAGTAGTATTGGGACAGGGGGCCATAGCTCCTACGAG.

This clone was observed a handful of times. The read ends 3 residues before the CDR3 terminus; that terminus is restored from the germline J gene. The same CDR3 is also encoded by other DNA sequences in this sample. The rearrangement uses TRBV18 and TRBJ1-6; 8 bases match TRBD1. CDR1 and CDR2 (germline): KGHSH, LQKENI. V was clipped by 3 bases and J by 2 bases; unmatched bases: 12. The CDR3 length is 19 residues. CDR3 in amino acids: CASSPTTGQGLAYNSPLHF. The covered CDR3 bases are TGTGCCAGCTCACCGACTACCGGACAGGGACTTGCCTATAATTCACCC.

As concerns this clone: The CDR3 end falls 3 residues outside the read, so it is completed with the germline J gene. This chain joins TRBV7-8 and TRBJ2-7; D might be TRBD2 (7 bases). V lost 5 bases to trimming and J lost 2 bases, with 19 bases between them. This CDR3 contains 16 residues. The germline CDR1 and CDR2 sequences are SGHVS and FQNEAQ. The sequenced part of the CDR3 DNA is TGTGCCAGCAGCGTTGGAGGCGGGGGCGCCACCTACGAG. Its protein product is CASSVGGGGATYE. Given in full, the CDR3 is CASSVGGGGATYEQYF.

In this sample, this clone turned up a few times. Read coverage stops 3 residues before the CDR3 terminus; the germline J gene supplies the remainder. The chain recombines TRBV7-2 with TRBJ2-2; D is possibly TRBD2 (5 bases). The germline V gene has CDR1 SGHTA and CDR2 FQGNSA. V lost 5 bases, J lost 10 bases, and 8 bases lay in between. This CDR3 has 11 residues. CDR3 DNA, as far as it was read: TGTGCCAGCAGCCCTAGCCAGGAG. As protein: CASSPSQE. In full, the CDR3 is CASSPSQELFF.

This clone has just a few counts. The read is 3 residues too short to cover the CDR3 end, so that end is filled in from the germline J gene. The chain uses TRBV18 and TRBJ2-3, with 7 positions matching TRBD1. Germline-derived CDR1 and CDR2 are KGHSH and LQKENI. The V segment lost 3 bases and the J segment 2 bases; nucleotides outside the gene matches: 8. The CDR3 covers 16 residues. The CDR3 DNA, read in part, is TGTGCCAGCTCACCGCTCACAGGGGCCCTCACAGATACG. Translating it yields CASSPLTGALTDT. The full CDR3 protein reads CASSPLTGALTDTQYF.

Turning to this clone: The read falls 3 residues short of the CDR3 end, and the missing part is taken from the germline J gene. J is TRBJ1-5 and V is TRBV18, with D unclear. Germline loops: CDR1 KGHSH, CDR2 LQKENI. The CDR3 is made up of 14 amino acids. V lost 1 base and J 3 bases, leaving 7 bases between the germline ends. The CDR3 region is CASSPQGSNQPQHF. Partial CDR3 DNA: TGTGCCAGCTCACCACAGGGCTCCAATCAGCCC. Complete variable domain (other parts from reference TRBV18 and TRBJ1-5): NAGVMQNPRHLVRRRGQEARLRCSPMKGHSHVYWYRQLPEEGLKFMVYLQKENIIDESGMPKERFSAEFPKEGPSILRIQQVVRGDSAAYFCASSPQGSNQPQHFGDGTRLSIL.

This clone has a handful of counts. With the read ending 3 residues before the CDR3 end, the germline J gene is used to fill in that end. The J gene is TRBJ2-3, the V gene TRBV7-3, with TRBD1 matching over 8 bases. This CDR3 contains 15 residues. The V gene's germline CDR1 is SGHTA and CDR2 FQGTGA. The V gene end was trimmed by 4 bases and the J gene end by 0 bases; junction bases not matched to a gene: 3. The CDR3 protein is CASSYGTGSTDTQYF. The part of the CDR3 DNA that was read is TGTGCCAGCAGCTATGGGACAGGTAGCACAGATACG. Drawing the rest from reference TRBV7-3 and TRBJ2-3, the complete variable domain is GAGVSQTPSNKVTEKGKYVELRCDPISGHTALYWYRQSLGQGPEFLIYFQGTGAADDSGLPNDRFFAVRPEGSVSTLKIQRTERGDSAVYLCASSYGTGSTDTQYFGPGTRLTVL.

As to this clone: The DNA ends 3 residues before the CDR3 does, and the rest of the CDR3 is filled in from the germline J gene. The V and J genes are TRBV7-9 and TRBJ1-4; no clear D gene. From germline, CDR1 is SEHNR and CDR2 FQNEAQ (reference sequence). The CDR3 extends over 13 amino acids. V lost 1 base to trimming and J lost 4 bases, with 4 bases between them. Incomplete CDR3 DNA: TGTGCCAGCAGCTTAGTTAATAATGAAAAA. The encoded protein is CASSLVNNEK. The entire CDR3 sequence reads CASSLVNNEKLFF.

Points on this clone: The read halts 3 residues ahead of the CDR3 end, with the missing end drawn from the germline J gene. This chain connects TRBV20-1 to TRBJ1-6; D might be TRBD1 (5 bases). Germline CDR1 reads DFQATT; CDR2 reads SNEGSKA (reference sequence). V was clipped by 4 bases and J by 3 bases, with 13 bases between them. The CDR3 extends over 15 amino acids. CDR3 DNA (partial): TGCAGTGCTACGGGGGTCCCCCTCTATAATTCACCC. Translation: CSATGVPLYNSP. The whole CDR3 is CSATGVPLYNSPLHF.

Concerning this clone: The read falls 3 residues short of the CDR3 end, and the missing part is taken from the germline J gene. V and J are TRBV6-2 or TRBV6-3 and TRBJ2-1; D unclear. The CDR3 is 13 residues long. The germline V and J ends were trimmed by 2 bases and 0 bases, with 2 bases remaining between them. CDR1 and CDR2 (germline): MNHEY, SVGEGT. This chain's CDR3 is CASSYLSYNEQFF. The CDR3 DNA, read in part, is TGTGCCAGCAGTTACCTCTCCTACAATGAG.

This clone has more than one count but fewer than ten. The read terminates 3 residues before the CDR3 end, so the remaining end is supplied by the germline J gene. The chain carries TRBV7-2 and TRBJ2-7, with D possibly matching TRBD2 (5 bases). The CDR3 has 13 residues. V was cut by 3 bases and J by 2 bases, with 8 bases left in between. Germline V gene data show CDR1 as SGHTA and CDR2 as FQGNSA. CDR3 bases read: TGTGCCAGCAGCTTGGAGCGGCCCTACGAG. Amino acids: CASSLERPYE. The full CDR3 reads CASSLERPYEQYF.

As for this clone: Sequencing ends 3 residues short of the CDR3 end; the germline J gene provides the rest. V and J are TRBV7-9 and TRBJ1-2; 7 bases match TRBD1. The germline CDR1 and CDR2 sequences are SEHNR and FQNEAQ (reference sequence). The CDR3 is made up of 14 amino acids. After removal of 5 bases from V and 3 bases from J, the junction contained 6 bases not matched to a gene. The sequenced part of the CDR3 DNA is TGTGCCAGCAGCCAGGGGGGCGCAGACTATGGC. Encoded protein: CASSQGGADYG. The CDR3, in full, reads CASSQGGADYGYTF.

Note on this clone: The CDR3 extends 3 residues past the end of the read, so its final part is completed from the germline J gene. The genes are TRBV7-6 and TRBJ1-5; D is uncertain. CDR1 SGHVS and CDR2 FNYEAQ come from the germline V gene. Trimming pared 5 bases from V and 7 bases from J, leaving 21 bases between. This CDR3 is 16 amino acids long. The covered CDR3 bases are TGTGCCAGCAGCGGACCGGGGTGGGAAGTGGGACAGCCC. Translated, it gives CASSGPGWEVGQP. The whole CDR3 is CASSGPGWEVGQPQHF.

A word on this clone: The observed sequence ends 3 residues before the CDR3 terminus, with the missing tail filled in from the germline J gene. The chain recombines TRBV7-9 with TRBJ2-5; D might be TRBD2 (6 bases). This CDR3 comprises 14 residues. Per germline, CDR1 SEHNR and CDR2 FQNEAQ (reference sequence). Trimming cost V 0 bases and J 4 bases, with 9 bases left between them. The CDR3: CASSLAGGVETQYF. The part of the CDR3 DNA that was read is TGTGCCAGCAGCTTAGCGGGGGGAGTAGAGACC.

This clone has a handful of counts. Read coverage stops 3 residues before the CDR3 terminus; the germline J gene supplies the remainder. The gene calls are TRBV19 and TRBJ1-5; D gene uncertain. CDR3 length equals 14 residues. The V end lost 5 bases, the J end lost 1 base, and 9 bases lay between the germline ends. From germline, CDR1 is LNHDA and CDR2 SQIVND (reference sequence). CDR3 residues: CASSAGLSNQPQHF. Partial CDR3 DNA: TGTGCCAGTAGTGCAGGTTTGAGCAATCAGCCC.